Shown below are 24 T cell receptor beta chains from a single sample sequenced in a study of T cell changes during pregnancy in multiple sclerosis. Sequencing was performed with immunoSEQ multiplex PCR; in TCRdb, only in-frame clones are kept and a portion is missing. This table has about 99,000 clones, 85% to 95% appearing once. The source material was peripheral blood, sampled after pregnancy. The receptors stem from a female donor with multiple sclerosis, enrolled in a pregnancy study.

J is TRBJ2-2 and V is TRBV5-1, with TRBD1 matching 8 bases. V dropped 4 bases and J dropped 8; count of bases not matched to a gene: 10. Per the germline V gene, CDR1 is SGHRS and CDR2 is YFSETQ. The CDR3 sequence is 15 residues long. CDR3 nucleotide sequence: TGCGCCAGCAGCAATCGGACAGGGTCCGTGGGGGAGCTGTTTTTT. It translates to CASSNRTGSVGELFF.

A word on this clone: The sample holds other DNA sequences that translate to the same CDR3. V usage is TRBV5-1 and J usage is TRBJ2-3; perhaps TRBD2 as D (5 bases). Germline V CDR1 and CDR2: SGHRS, YFSETQ. The CDR3 sequence is 13 residues long. V was pared by 2 bases and J by 2 bases, with 6 bases between. This CDR3 is CASSFRDTDTQYF. The CDR3 nucleotides are TGCGCCAGCAGCTTCCGGGACACAGATACGCAGTATTTT.

V gene TRBV2 combines with J gene TRBJ2-5; 8 nucleotides match TRBD1. CDR1 and CDR2 from the germline V gene are SNHLY and FYNNEI. The V and J ends lost 6 bases and 3 bases, in that order; junction bases with no gene match: 6. This CDR3 comprises 14 residues. The CDR3 region has the DNA TGTGCCAGCAGGTGGGAGACAGGGGAAGAGACCCAGTACTTC. Translated, it gives CASRWETGEETQYF. Looking up the rest from reference TRBV2 and TRBJ2-5 gives the full variable domain: EPEVTQTPSHQVTQMGQEVILRCVPISNHLYFYWYRQILGQKVEFLVSFYNNEISEKSEIFDDQFSVERPDGSNFTLKIRSTKLEDSAMYFCASRWETGEETQYFGPGTRLLVL.

The rearrangement uses TRBV4-3 and TRBJ1-2, with 8 bases fitting TRBD1. V gave up 0 bases and J gave up 5 bases; unmatched junction bases: 11. Germline V CDR1 and CDR2: LGHNA, YSLEER. This CDR3 comprises 17 residues. The CDR3 region is CASSQDARPDRGYGYTF. In DNA, the CDR3 is TGCGCCAGCAGCCAAGATGCCCGCCCAGACAGGGGATATGGCTACACCTTC.

The genes are TRBV7-2 and TRBJ2-2; 7 nucleotides align to TRBD2. Germline values: CDR1 SGHTA, CDR2 FQGNSA. This CDR3 spans 15 amino acids. J lost 4 bases, V lost 5 bases, and 7 bases had no gene match. CDR3 DNA sequence: TGTGCCAGCAGCCCACTTTGGGGGGGCACCGGGGAGCTGTTTTTT. Protein product: CASSPLWGGTGELFF.

The genes are TRBV5-1 and TRBJ2-5; D perhaps matches TRBD1 (5 bases). Germline-derived CDR1 and CDR2 are SGHRS and YFSETQ. The CDR3 loop spans 16 amino acids. Trimming left V 0 bases short and J 1 base short, with 13 bases between. CDR3 coding DNA: TGCGCCAGCAGCTTGGGGCCAGGGCTAACCCAAGAGACCCAGTACTTC. It yields the protein CASSLGPGLTQETQYF.

The chain recombines TRBV7-2 with TRBJ2-3; unclear D gene. Germline CDR1 and CDR2: SGHTA and FQGNSA. The length of the CDR3 is 15 residues. Trimming removed 5 bases from V and 7 bases from J, with 19 bases in between. CDR3 loop: CASSPPPGNPYTQYF. The DNA of the CDR3 is TGTGCCAGCAGCCCCCCACCAGGAAACCCCTATACGCAGTATTTT.

This clone was seen a single time. The chain links TRBV19 to TRBJ1-5; 8 nucleotides align to TRBD1. The J segment lost 7 bases and the V segment lost 4 bases, leaving 6 bases of the junction unmatched. The CDR3 runs 14 residues. Germline CDR1 LNHDA, CDR2 SQIVND (reference sequence). The CDR3 sequence is CASSRGQDGQPQHF. The CDR3 DNA sequence: TGTGCCAGTAGTAGGGGACAGGACGGACAGCCCCAGCATTTT.

The count of this clone is one. V is TRBV29-1 and J is TRBJ2-2, with 7 bases matching TRBD1. CDR1 and CDR2 (germline): SQVTM, ANQGSEA. V was pared by 5 bases and J by 6 bases, with 9 bases of the junction left unmatched. CDR3 size: 14 residues. CDR3 nucleotides: TGCAGCGTTTCTACTGACAGGGCGGCCGGGGAGCTGTTTTTT. Translating gives CSVSTDRAAGELFF.

This chain joins TRBV15 and TRBJ1-1; 7 bases line up with TRBD1. This CDR3 contains 12 residues. The germline gives CDR1 LNHNV, CDR2 YYDKDF (reference sequence). Losses at the gene ends were 4 bases for V and 10 bases for J; bases not matched to a gene: 6. The DNA of the CDR3 is TGTGCCACCAGCACCTTACAGGGGTTAGCTTTCTTT. Translation: CATSTLQGLAFF. Full variable domain (missing parts from reference TRBV15 and TRBJ1-1): DAMVIQNPRYQVTQFGKPVTLSCSQTLNHNVMYWYQQKSSQAPKLLFHYYDKDFNNEADTPDNFQSRRPNTSFCFLDIRSPGLGDTAMYLCATSTLQGLAFFGQGTRLTVV.

V usage is TRBV7-6 and J usage is TRBJ1-1; the D is unclear. The CDR3 is made up of 14 amino acids. V was pared by 5 bases and J by 8 bases, with 18 bases between. Germline V gene lookup returns CDR1 SGHVS and CDR2 FNYEAQ. CDR3 sequence: CASSPELASTEAFF. DNA of the CDR3: TGTGCCAGCAGCCCCGAGTTAGCCTCAACCGAAGCTTTCTTT. The full variable domain, its missing parts supplied by reference TRBV7-6 and TRBJ1-1, is GAGVSQSPRYKVTKRGQDVALRCDPISGHVSLYWYRQALGQGPEFLTYFNYEAQQDKSGLPNDRFSAERPEGSISTLTIQRTEQRDSAMYRCASSPELASTEAFFGQGTRLTVV.

Comments on this clone: The sample carries other DNA sequences with the same CDR3. The chain uses TRBV6-1 and TRBJ1-1; 7 bases line up with TRBD1. The V and J ends lost 6 bases and 1 base, in that order; junction bases with no gene match: 5. Per the germline V gene, CDR1 is MNHNS and CDR2 is SASEGT. The CDR3 consists of 14 residues. CDR3 in amino acids: CASRLGQANTEAFF. In DNA, the CDR3 is TGTGCCAGCAGGTTAGGACAGGCGAACACTGAAGCTTTCTTT.

V gene TRBV29-1 combines with J gene TRBJ1-3; no clear D gene. The V and J ends lost 5 bases and 6 bases respectively, with 11 bases between them. Germline lookup yields CDR1 SQVTM and CDR2 ANQGSEA. The CDR3 sequence is 12 residues long. The CDR3 is CSVQINSNTIYF. The CDR3 region has the DNA TGCAGCGTTCAGATCAATTCAAACACCATATATTTT.

The CDR3 region is CASSIVAVSNQPQHF. The CDR3 DNA sequence: TGTGCCAGTAGTATAGTGGCAGTTAGCAATCAGCCCCAGCATTTT. The V call is TRBV19, the J call TRBJ1-5; the D is unclear. V lost 1 base and J 0 bases, leaving 7 bases between the germline ends. This CDR3 region has 15 residues. Germline V gene sequence: CDR1 LNHDA, CDR2 SQIVND (reference sequence).

This chain uses TRBV7-9 with TRBJ2-4; unclear D gene. With 3 bases removed from V and 8 bases from J, the gap between germline ends came to 23 bases. The CDR3 runs to 17 residues. Germline V CDR1 and CDR2: SEHNR, FQNEAQ (reference sequence). CDR3 sequence reads: CASSFFPLRRVEDIQYF. The CDR3 DNA sequence: TGTGCCAGCAGCTTTTTTCCCCTCCGACGGGTCGAGGACATTCAGTACTTC.

In DNA form, the CDR3 reads TGCGCCAGCAGCTTTCGACAGGGGCCCTACGAGCAGTACTTC. Translating gives CASSFRQGPYEQYF. This sequence joins TRBV5-1 and TRBJ2-7, with TRBD1 identical over 8 bases. Germline assignment: CDR1 SGHRS and CDR2 YFSETQ. The CDR3 runs to 14 residues. V was pared by 2 bases and J by 2 bases, with 3 bases of the junction left unmatched.

This chain joins TRBV4-1 and TRBJ2-7, with 8 positions matching TRBD1. V shed 3 bases, J shed 4 bases, and the junction held 8 bases outside the gene matches. Germline loops: CDR1 MGHRA, CDR2 YSYEKL. The CDR3 loop spans 15 amino acids. CDR3 protein: CASSQDREDTYEQYF. The CDR3 DNA reads as TGCGCCAGCAGCCAGGACAGGGAAGATACGTACGAGCAGTACTTC.

The J gene is TRBJ2-7, the V gene TRBV28, with TRBD2 matching 7 bases. With V trimmed by 3 bases and J by 5 bases, 10 bases remained unmatched. Per the germline V gene, CDR1 is MDHEN and CDR2 is SYDVKM. The CDR3 contains 15 residues. The DNA for the CDR3 is TGTGCCAGCAGTTTCCCCGTCGGGGGAGGGAACGAGCAGTACTTC. Translation gives CASSFPVGGGNEQYF. Full variable domain (remainder filled in from reference TRBV28 and TRBJ2-7): DVKVTQSSRYLVKRTGEKVFLECVQDMDHENMFWYRQDPGLGLRLIYFSYDVKMKEKGDIPEGYSVSREKKERFSLILESASTNQTSMYLCASSFPVGGGNEQYFGPGTRLTVT.

Of note for this clone: The junction departs from the called germline gene at one end, perhaps through a read error. The rearrangement uses TRBV30 and TRBJ2-1; possibly TRBD1 for D (6 bases). From germline, CDR1 is GTSNPN and CDR2 SVGIG (reference sequence). CDR3 length: 14 residues. The CDR3 here is CAGRPNRDNNEQFF. The CDR3 bases are TGTGCCGGGAGACCTAACAGGGACAACAATGAGCAGTTCTTC.

The chain links TRBV6-4 to TRBJ2-1, with TRBD1 matching 8 bases. V lost 8 bases to trimming and J lost 6 bases; unmatched junction nucleotides: 6. The CDR3 runs 13 residues. Germline-derived CDR1 and CDR2 are MRHNA and SNTAGT. The CDR3 region has the DNA TGTGCCAGCGGGACAGGTCGCCCCAATGAGCAGTTCTTC. Residues: CASGTGRPNEQFF.

The chain carries TRBV18 and TRBJ2-1; TRBD1 is a possible D gene (6 bases). Deletions cut 2 bases from V and 5 bases from J, with 7 bases between. CDR3 length equals 13 residues. The germline V gene has CDR1 KGHSH and CDR2 LQKENI. The chain's CDR3 is CASSPGQNNEQFF. CDR3 sequence (DNA): TGTGCCAGCTCACCAGGACAGAACAATGAGCAGTTCTTC.

V is TRBV23-1 and J is TRBJ1-5, with 11 bases fitting TRBD1. TRBV23-1 is given ORF status, its function remaining uncertain. The length of the CDR3 is 20 residues. Losses at the gene ends were 1 base for V and 0 bases for J; bases not matched to a gene: 11. The CDR3 DNA is TGCGCCAGCAGTCAATACGACCGGGACAGGGGGGATTATAGCAATCAGCCCCAGCATTTT. Amino acids: CASSQYDRDRGDYSNQPQHF.

The chain combines TRBV25-1 with TRBJ1-3; D is undetermined. CDR3 size: 11 residues. Per the germline V gene, CDR1 is MGHDK and CDR2 is SYGVNS. V was clipped by 8 bases and J by 8 bases, with 10 bases between them. The CDR3, as DNA: TGTGCCAGCGAGGGAGGACACACCATATATTTT. It codes for CASEGGHTIYF.

The chain joins TRBV13 to TRBJ2-2; TRBD1 matches 7 bases. This CDR3 region has 16 residues. Germline V lookup: CDR1 PRHDT, CDR2 FYEKMQ (reference sequence). V lost 4 bases, J lost 5 bases, and 10 bases stayed unmatched. This CDR3 reads CASSSGDRLTTGELFF. Here the CDR3 DNA reads TGTGCCAGCAGCTCCGGGGACAGATTAACTACCGGGGAGCTGTTTTTT.